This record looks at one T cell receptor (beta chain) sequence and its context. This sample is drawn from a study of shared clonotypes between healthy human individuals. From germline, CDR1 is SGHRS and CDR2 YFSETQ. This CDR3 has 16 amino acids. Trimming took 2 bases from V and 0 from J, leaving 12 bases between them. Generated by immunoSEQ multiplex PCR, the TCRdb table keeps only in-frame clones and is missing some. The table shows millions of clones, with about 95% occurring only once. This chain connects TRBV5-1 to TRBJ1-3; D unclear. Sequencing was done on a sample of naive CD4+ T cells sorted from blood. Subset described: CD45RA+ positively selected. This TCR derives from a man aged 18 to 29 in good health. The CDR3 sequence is CASSFDGRSSGNTIYF. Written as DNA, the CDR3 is TGCGCCAGCAGCTTTGACGGACGCAGCTCTGGAAACACCATATATTTT.